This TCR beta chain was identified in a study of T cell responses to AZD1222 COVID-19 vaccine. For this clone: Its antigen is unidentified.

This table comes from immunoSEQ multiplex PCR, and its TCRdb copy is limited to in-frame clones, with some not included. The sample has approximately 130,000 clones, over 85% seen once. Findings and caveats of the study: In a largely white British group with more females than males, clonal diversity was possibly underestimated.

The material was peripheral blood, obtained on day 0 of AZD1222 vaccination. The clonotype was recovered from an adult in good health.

This CDR3 reads CASFSGRAGDTGELFF. DNA for the CDR3: TGTGCCAGTTTTAGCGGGAGGGCCGGGGACACCGGGGAGCTGTTTTTT. The rearrangement joins TRBV19 to TRBJ2-2; 11 bases align to TRBD2. The CDR3 is made up of 16 amino acids. Unmatched junction bases numbered 8, after V lost 8 bases and J lost 3 bases. Germline CDR1 reads LNHDA; CDR2 reads SQIVND (reference sequence).